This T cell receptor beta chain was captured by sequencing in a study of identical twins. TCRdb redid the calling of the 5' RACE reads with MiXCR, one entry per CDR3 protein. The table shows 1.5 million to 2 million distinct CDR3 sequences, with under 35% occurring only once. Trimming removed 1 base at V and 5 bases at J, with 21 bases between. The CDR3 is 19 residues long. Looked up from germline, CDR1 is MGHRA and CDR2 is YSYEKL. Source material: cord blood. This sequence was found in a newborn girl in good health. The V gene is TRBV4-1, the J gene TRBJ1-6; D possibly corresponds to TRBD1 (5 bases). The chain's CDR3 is CASSQVHGKRGGDNSPLHF. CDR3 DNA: TGCGCCAGCAGCCAAGTTCATGGGAAGAGGGGCGGAGATAATTCACCCCTCCACTTT.